These 30 T cell receptor beta chains were sequenced from one sample in a study of blood T cell repertoires in COVID-19. Here immunoSEQ multiplex PCR was the method, and the copy in TCRdb shows in-frame clones only, minus some. The sample has roughly 230,000 clones, approximately 86% seen once; the top ten hold 0.7%. Source material: peripheral blood. The origin of the receptors is a human donor in a cohort sampled during active COVID-19.

The CDR3 DNA is TGTGCCAGCAGCTATTCAGGGATGAACACTGAAGCTTTCTTT. This encodes CASSYSGMNTEAFF. The chain couples TRBV5-4 to TRBJ1-1, with TRBD1 as a possible D gene (5 bases). Germline values: CDR1 SGHNT, CDR2 YYREEE (reference sequence). This CDR3 has 14 residues. Trimming pared 3 bases from V and 0 bases from J, leaving 9 bases between.

This clone was recorded a few times. The V call is TRBV2, the J call TRBJ1-5; a possible D gene is TRBD1 (6 bases). The germline V and J ends were trimmed by 2 bases and 11 bases, with 10 bases remaining between them. Germline CDR1 is SNHLY and CDR2 is FYNNEI. There are 12 residues in the CDR3. CDR3 sequence reads: CASSENRESQHF. The CDR3 region has the DNA TGTGCCAGCAGTGAAAACAGGGAGTCCCAGCATTTT.

This clone has just one count. CDR3 region: CASSLQGSTEAFF. The CDR3 DNA follows: TGTGCCAGCAGCCTACAGGGGAGCACTGAAGCTTTCTTT. The chain carries TRBV11-3 and TRBJ1-1; 7 nucleotides align to TRBD1. Germline loops: CDR1 SGHNT, CDR2 YENEEA. The CDR3 is 13 residues long. V gave up 5 bases and J gave up 4 bases; unmatched junction bases: 4.

This clone was detected only once. This CDR3 is also generated by other DNA sequences in the sample. The chain uses TRBV27 and TRBJ1-5; D call uncertain. This CDR3 spans 14 amino acids. Germline values: CDR1 MNHEY, CDR2 SMNVEV (reference sequence). V shed 3 bases and J shed 4 bases, with 10 bases lying between them. CDR3 in amino acids: CASSFRGSNQPQHF. The CDR3 bases are TGTGCCAGCAGTTTCAGAGGTTCGAATCAGCCCCAGCATTTT.

The V call is TRBV19, the J call TRBJ2-7; TRBD2 might be the D (7 bases). Germline loops: CDR1 LNHDA, CDR2 SQIVND (reference sequence). This CDR3 is built from 16 residues. Trimming stripped 5 bases from V and 0 bases from J, with 17 bases between. The CDR3 bases are TGTGCCAGTAGTCTCTCAGGGGACTACAGCTCCTACGAGCAGTACTTC. Its translation is CASSLSGDYSSYEQYF.

The chain joins TRBV4-3 to TRBJ2-5, with D possibly being TRBD1 (6 bases). The CDR3 has 19 amino acids. Trimming took off 0 bases at V and 3 bases at J, with 23 bases between the two ends. Germline-derived CDR1 and CDR2 are LGHNA and YSLEER. This CDR3 is CASSQEFIGGRGMEETQYF. CDR3 DNA: TGCGCCAGCAGCCAAGAATTCATCGGTGGCAGGGGAATGGAAGAGACCCAGTACTTC.

The genes are TRBV7-9 and TRBJ1-2; perhaps TRBD1 as D (6 bases). Germline V gene data show CDR1 as SEHNR and CDR2 as FQNEAQ (reference sequence). This CDR3 is 14 amino acids long. Trimming shortened V by 4 bases and J by 2 bases, and 11 bases separated the two germline ends. The CDR3 here is CASSYLRGNYGYTF. The CDR3 DNA is TGTGCCAGCAGCTATCTCAGGGGAAACTATGGCTACACCTTC.

V usage is TRBV19 and J usage is TRBJ1-2; 9 nucleotides align to TRBD1. The CDR3 has 17 residues. Germline CDR1 reads LNHDA; CDR2 reads SQIVND (reference sequence). The V segment lost 7 bases and the J segment 4 bases; nucleotides outside the gene matches: 16. CDR3 loop: CASTRTHRGQWSYGYTF. CDR3 nucleotides: TGTGCCAGTACTAGGACACACAGGGGGCAGTGGAGCTATGGCTACACCTTC.

The V gene is TRBV6-2 or TRBV6-3, the J gene TRBJ2-7; tentative D call: TRBD1 (6 bases). The CDR3 contains 14 residues. Trimming left V 1 base short and J 4 bases short, with 11 bases between. The V gene's germline CDR1 is MNHEY and CDR2 SVGEGT. Written as DNA, the CDR3 is TGTGCCAGCAGTTACTTCCGGGACACATACGAGCAGTACTTC. Its protein product is CASSYFRDTYEQYF.

The V gene is TRBV4-3, the J gene TRBJ1-1; D is possibly TRBD1 (6 bases). Germline V CDR1 and CDR2: LGHNA, YSLEER. This CDR3 has 15 amino acids. V was trimmed by 3 bases and J by 5 bases, leaving 16 bases between them. The DNA for the CDR3 is TGCGCCAGCAGCCACCAGAGTAGGGGGTGGACTGAAGCTTTCTTT. It translates to CASSHQSRGWTEAFF.

The CDR3 loop is CASSLEAGGPSNEQFF. DNA of the CDR3: TGCGCCAGCAGCTTGGAAGCGGGAGGGCCAAGCAATGAGCAGTTCTTC. The gene calls are TRBV5-1 and TRBJ2-1; 10 bases are shared with TRBD2. Trimming cost V 0 bases and J 6 bases; bases outside gene matches: 6. CDR1 is SGHRS and CDR2 is YFSETQ in the germline V gene. The CDR3 has 16 residues.

This clone was observed many times. This chain connects TRBV27 to TRBJ2-2; 16 bases match TRBD2. The V gene's germline CDR1 is MNHEY and CDR2 SMNVEV (reference sequence). The CDR3 spans 18 residues. V gave up 7 bases and J gave up 8 bases; unmatched junction bases: 13. DNA of the CDR3: TGTGCCAGCACCTCCGCTGGGACTAGCGGGGGGGTGAAGGGGGAGCTGTTTTTT. As protein: CASTSAGTSGGVKGELFF.

J is TRBJ2-3 and V is TRBV7-9, with a weak D call TRBD1 (5 bases). V lost 1 base to trimming and J lost 10 bases, with 9 bases between them. The CDR3 has 12 residues. The germline V gene has CDR1 SEHNR and CDR2 FQNEAQ (reference sequence). The CDR3 protein is CASSLGQGPQYF. The CDR3, as DNA: TGTGCCAGCAGCTTAGGGCAGGGTCCGCAGTATTTT.

This chain joins TRBV7-9 and TRBJ1-5, with 10 positions matching TRBD1. Germline V gives CDR1 SEHNR, CDR2 FQNEAQ (reference sequence). V trimming: 1 base; J trimming: 3 bases; junction bases outside the gene matches: 6. The CDR3 consists of 17 residues. The CDR3 DNA follows: TGTGCCAGCAGCTTAGAAGGGGACAGGGGACTCAATCAGCCCCAGCATTTT. Amino acid sequence: CASSLEGDRGLNQPQHF.

In this sample, this clone turned up once. The rearrangement links TRBV18 to TRBJ2-7; 7 nucleotides agree with TRBD1. The CDR3 extends over 13 amino acids. CDR1 KGHSH and CDR2 LQKENI come from the germline V gene. Unmatched junction bases numbered 1, after V lost 2 bases and J lost 3 bases. CDR3 nucleotides: TGTGCCAGCTCACCAGGGACAGACTACGAGCAGTACTTC. It translates to CASSPGTDYEQYF.

This chain joins TRBV5-4 and TRBJ2-5; 10 positions match TRBD2. The CDR3 runs to 16 residues. V was pared by 4 bases and J by 3 bases, with 9 bases of the junction left unmatched. Per germline, CDR1 SGHNT and CDR2 YYREEE (reference sequence). The CDR3 coding sequence is TGTGCCAGCAGCCGCGCGAGCGGGAGGGAAAAAGAGACCCAGTACTTC. Translating it yields CASSRASGREKETQYF.

J is TRBJ1-5 and V is TRBV4-1; D gene ambiguous. V lost 2 bases to trimming and J lost 1 base, with 12 bases between them. CDR1 MGHRA and CDR2 YSYEKL come from the germline V gene. The CDR3 is 16 amino acids. The DNA of the CDR3 is TGCGCCAGCAGCCAAAACCGATGGGAGAGCAATCAGCCCCAGCATTTT. Translated: CASSQNRWESNQPQHF.

In DNA form, the CDR3 reads TGCAGTGGGGTCAAGGGGTCCCAAGCTTTCTTT. This gives the protein CSGVKGSQAFF. The V call is TRBV20-1, the J call TRBJ1-1; tentative D call: TRBD1 (5 bases). CDR3 length: 11 amino acids. Germline V gene data show CDR1 as DFQATT and CDR2 as SNEGSKA (reference sequence). V lost 7 bases to trimming and J lost 9 bases, with 15 bases between them.

The V and J genes are TRBV5-4 and TRBJ2-1; possibly TRBD2 for D (5 bases). CDR1 is SGHNT and CDR2 is YYREEE in the germline V gene (reference sequence). Trimming cost V 0 bases and J 7 bases, with 8 bases left between them. The CDR3 spans 13 residues. In DNA, the CDR3 is TGTGCCAGCAGCTTGGATACGGGGAATGAGCAGTTCTTC. Residues: CASSLDTGNEQFF.

V gene TRBV7-2 combines with J gene TRBJ2-1; 7 nucleotides align to TRBD1. The J segment lost 3 bases and the V segment lost 8 bases, leaving 7 bases of the junction unmatched. This CDR3 region has 14 residues. Germline assignment: CDR1 SGHTA and CDR2 FQGNSA. CDR3 residues: CASCYRGDYNEQFF. The CDR3 DNA follows: TGTGCCAGCTGCTACAGGGGAGACTACAATGAGCAGTTCTTC.

The chain carries TRBV7-9 and TRBJ2-7; 8 nucleotides agree with TRBD2. In germline, CDR1 is SEHNR, CDR2 FQNEAQ (reference sequence). The CDR3 runs 14 residues. V gave up 5 bases and J gave up 2 bases; unmatched junction bases: 5. The CDR3 reads CASSVRTSPYEQYF. The CDR3 DNA reads as TGTGCCAGCAGCGTCCGGACTAGCCCCTACGAGCAGTACTTC.

The rearrangement uses TRBV6-1 and TRBJ1-2, with D uncertain. V lost 3 bases and J 3 bases, leaving 8 bases between the germline ends. The germline V gene encodes CDR1 MNHNS and CDR2 SASEGT. This CDR3 spans 13 amino acids. CDR3 nucleotides: TGTGCCAGCAGTGAGGGCGGGTACTATGGCTACACCTTC. Translating it yields CASSEGGYYGYTF.

The CDR3 reads CASSFGSETYEQYF. The CDR3 nucleotides read TGTGCCAGCAGTTTCGGGTCAGAGACCTACGAGCAGTACTTC. This chain links TRBV28 with TRBJ2-7; D unresolved. The V and J ends lost 3 bases and 2 bases respectively, with 11 bases between them. This CDR3 is built from 14 residues. Germline V gene lookup returns CDR1 MDHEN and CDR2 SYDVKM.

The DNA of the CDR3 is TGTGCCAGCAGCTCAGGCCTTACACCCCTCCACTTT. Its translation: CASSSGLTPLHF. The J gene is TRBJ1-6, the V gene TRBV28; D ambiguous. V was clipped by 6 bases and J by 11 bases, with 11 bases between them. Germline CDR1 and CDR2: MDHEN and SYDVKM. The CDR3 sequence is 12 residues long.

This chain connects TRBV2 to TRBJ1-2; the D gene is possibly TRBD1 (5 bases). The CDR3 has 14 residues. V was shortened by 8 bases and J by 8 bases, with 21 bases between the two germline ends. CDR1 SNHLY and CDR2 FYNNEI come from the germline V gene. The CDR3: CASCLTRDLAGYTF. CDR3 sequence (DNA): TGTGCCAGCTGCCTTACCCGGGACTTGGCGGGCTACACCTTC.

V usage is TRBV4-2 and J usage is TRBJ2-7, with TRBD2 matching 12 bases. Germline lookup yields CDR1 LGHNA and CDR2 YNFKEQ. CDR3 length equals 20 residues. V was pared by 4 bases and J by 1 base, with 17 bases of the junction left unmatched. In DNA, the CDR3 is TGTGCCAGCAGCCCCCAACCCCCTAGCGGGAGGGTCAGTAGATCCTACGAGCAGTACTTC. Residues: CASSPQPPSGRVSRSYEQYF.

This rearrangement joins TRBV10-3 to TRBJ1-1; D not certain. Germline CDR1 is ENHRY and CDR2 is SYGVKD. CDR3 length: 14 residues. Trimming removed 3 bases at V and 0 bases at J, with 8 bases between. CDR3 sequence (DNA): TGTGCCATCAGTGACCGGCAGGTGAACACTGAAGCTTTCTTT. It specifies CAISDRQVNTEAFF.

The chain joins TRBV24-1 to TRBJ1-2; 8 bases match TRBD1. V shed 7 bases, J shed 6 bases, and the junction held 9 bases outside the gene matches. This CDR3 region has 14 residues. Germline CDR1 reads KGHDR; CDR2 reads SFDVKD. The DNA of the CDR3 is TGTGCCACCAGCGCCGGTCCGACAGGGGATGGCTACACCTTC. Its protein product is CATSAGPTGDGYTF.

V and J are TRBV4-1 and TRBJ1-6; no clear D. The length of the CDR3 is 16 residues. Germline V gene data show CDR1 as MGHRA and CDR2 as YSYEKL. V lost 1 base, J lost 6 bases, and 13 bases lay in between. The CDR3 region has the DNA TGCGCCAGCAGCCAAGGCCGGGGAAGCCCTAATTCACCCCTCCACTTT. It yields the protein CASSQGRGSPNSPLHF.

The chain carries TRBV5-1 and TRBJ2-7; 12 bases match TRBD2. The junction had 11 bases not matched to a gene; V was cut back by 4 bases and J by 0 bases. There are 18 residues in the CDR3. The germline V gene has CDR1 SGHRS and CDR2 YFSETQ. The DNA for the CDR3 is TGCGCCAGCAGCGGGACAGCGGGACTAGCGGGTGACTCCTACGAGCAGTACTTC. It is translated as CASSGTAGLAGDSYEQYF.